The entry below describes one T cell receptor (beta chain). Its antigen is currently unknown. At one end, the junction sequence differs from germline, possibly due to a read error. The length of the CDR3 is 13 residues. The germline gives CDR1 MDHEN, CDR2 SYDVKM. The source of the sample is a study of glioma-infiltrating T cells after dendritic cell vaccination. Study overall: Autologous tumor lysate was loaded overnight onto monocyte-derived dendritic cells grown approximately 7 days with IL-4 and GM-CSF. At biweekly intervals, patients got three intradermal dendritic cell vaccine injections.

The study's findings and limits: Few patients contributed both blood and tumor specimens.

Data came from immunoSEQ multiplex PCR; TCRdb stores just in-frame clones and leaves some out. The repertoire holds almost 65,000 clones, with 82% as singletons. Selection required adequate fresh-frozen tumor tissue plus more than two years' survival data. This chain uses TRBV28 with TRBJ1-2; D is perhaps TRBD1 (6 bases). Sequenced material: blood, taken before dendritic cell vaccination. The receptor comes from a human donor with glioblastoma. The CDR3 bases are TGTGCCAGCAGTCTATGGACAGTGGCTGGCTACACCTTC. Its translation: CASSLWTVAGYTF.